This T cell receptor beta chain was profiled in a study of yellow fever vaccine responses in identical twins. V was clipped by 0 bases and J by 0 bases, with 14 bases between them. The CDR3 has 17 residues. Germline V gene sequence: CDR1 MNHGY, CDR2 SAAAGT. TCRdb re-called the RT-PCR reads with MiXCR, one entry per CDR3 protein. The sample carries 2,000 to 3,000 distinct CDR3 sequences, about nine tenths recorded once. The chain couples TRBV6-8 to TRBJ1-1; D ambiguous. The TCR comes from a woman aged 18-29 years who received the yellow fever vaccine. The starting material was T cells from blood (PBMCs), unsorted or a sorted subset (not recorded which), obtained before or after yellow fever vaccination (not recorded which). The CDR3 loop reads CASSYSAVRAMNTEAFF. CDR3 nucleotide sequence: TGTGCCAGCAGTTACTCAGCTGTCAGAGCCATGAACACTGAAGCTTTCTTT.